This T cell receptor (beta chain) was captured by sequencing in a study of cytomegalovirus exposure and HLA in healthy donors. As for the study in general: From roughly 180 million T cells, an earlier analysis saw under 140 million unique TCR beta sequences.

Remarks on this clone: The antigen is undetermined.

Study-level points and caveats: In terms of immune exposure information, only CMV serostatus was available. TCR beta chains associated with HLA were, in a later analysis, more clonally expanded than equally common others. Associated with cytomegalovirus, according to the listing, were 150 to 200 TCR beta chains.

Trimming took 3 bases from V and 1 from J, leaving 13 bases between them. CDR3 size: 16 residues. Germline-derived CDR1 and CDR2 are MGHRA and YSYEKL. The PCR contained 60 Vbeta and 13 Jbeta primers. Sequencing was performed with immunoSEQ multiplex PCR; in TCRdb, only in-frame clones are kept and a portion is missing. The sample includes around 150,000 clones, about 61% of them seen just once. This sequence joins TRBV4-1 and TRBJ1-3, with TRBD1 as a possible D gene (5 bases). The sample was PBMCs. The clonotype originates from a woman in her thirties or forties in good health and CMV-seronegative. The CDR3 loop reads CASSHREGGSGNTIYF. The CDR3 region has the DNA TGCGCCAGCAGCCACAGGGAGGGAGGGTCTGGAAACACCATATATTTT.